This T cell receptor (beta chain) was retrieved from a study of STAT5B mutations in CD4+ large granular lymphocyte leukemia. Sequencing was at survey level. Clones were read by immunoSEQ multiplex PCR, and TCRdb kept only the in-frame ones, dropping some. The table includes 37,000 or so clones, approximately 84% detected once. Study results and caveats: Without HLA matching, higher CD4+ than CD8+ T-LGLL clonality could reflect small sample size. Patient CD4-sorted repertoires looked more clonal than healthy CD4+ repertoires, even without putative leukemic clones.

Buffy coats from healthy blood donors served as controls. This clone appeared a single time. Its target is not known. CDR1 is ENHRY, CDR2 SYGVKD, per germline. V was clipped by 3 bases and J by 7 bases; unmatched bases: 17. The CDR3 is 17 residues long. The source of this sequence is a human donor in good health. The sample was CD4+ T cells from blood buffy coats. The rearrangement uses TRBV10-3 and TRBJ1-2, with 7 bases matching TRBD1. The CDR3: CAISDFVGQITKGGYTF. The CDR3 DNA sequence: TGTGCCATCAGTGATTTTGTGGGACAGATCACCAAAGGTGGCTACACCTTC.